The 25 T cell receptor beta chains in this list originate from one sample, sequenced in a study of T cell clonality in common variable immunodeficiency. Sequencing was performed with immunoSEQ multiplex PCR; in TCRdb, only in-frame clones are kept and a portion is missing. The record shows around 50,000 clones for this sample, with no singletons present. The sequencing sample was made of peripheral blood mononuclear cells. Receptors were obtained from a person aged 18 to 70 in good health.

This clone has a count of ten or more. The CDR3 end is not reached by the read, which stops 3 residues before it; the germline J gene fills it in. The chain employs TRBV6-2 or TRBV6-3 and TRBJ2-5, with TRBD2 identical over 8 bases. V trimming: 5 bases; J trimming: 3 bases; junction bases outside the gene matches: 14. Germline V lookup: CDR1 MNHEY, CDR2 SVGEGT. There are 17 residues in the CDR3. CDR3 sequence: CASSPLGSARGEETQYF. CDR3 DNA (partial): TGTGCCAGCAGTCCCCTAGGGAGTGCGCGGGGGGAAGAGACC.

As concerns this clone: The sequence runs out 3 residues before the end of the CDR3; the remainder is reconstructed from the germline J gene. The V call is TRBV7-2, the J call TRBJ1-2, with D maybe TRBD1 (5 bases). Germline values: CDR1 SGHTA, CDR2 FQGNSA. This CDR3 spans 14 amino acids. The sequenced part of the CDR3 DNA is TGTGCCAGCAGGTCTAGTCAGGGTCCCTACGAC. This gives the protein CASRSSQGPYD. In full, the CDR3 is CASRSSQGPYDYTF. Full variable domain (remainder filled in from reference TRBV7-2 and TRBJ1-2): GAGVSQSPSNKVTEKGKDVELRCDPISGHTALYWYRQSLGQGLEFLIYFQGNSAPDKSGLPSDRFSAERTGGSVSTLTIQRTQQEDSAVYLCASRSSQGPYDYTFGSGTRLTVV.

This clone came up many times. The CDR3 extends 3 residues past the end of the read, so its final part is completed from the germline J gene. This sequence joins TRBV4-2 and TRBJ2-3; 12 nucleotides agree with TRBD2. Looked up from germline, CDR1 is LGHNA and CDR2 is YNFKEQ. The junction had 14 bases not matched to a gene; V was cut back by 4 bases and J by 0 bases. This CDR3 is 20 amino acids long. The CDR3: CASSPDGPGTSGQSTDTQYF. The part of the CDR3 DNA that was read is TGTGCCAGCAGCCCGGATGGTCCCGGGACTAGCGGGCAGAGCACAGATACG.

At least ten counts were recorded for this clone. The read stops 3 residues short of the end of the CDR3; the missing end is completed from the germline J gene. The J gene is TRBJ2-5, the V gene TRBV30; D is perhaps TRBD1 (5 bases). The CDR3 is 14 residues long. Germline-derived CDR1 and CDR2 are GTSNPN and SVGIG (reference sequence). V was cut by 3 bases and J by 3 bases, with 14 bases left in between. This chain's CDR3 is CAWSAVAGKETQYF. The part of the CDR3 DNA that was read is TGTGCCTGGAGCGCTGTCGCAGGGAAAGAGACC.

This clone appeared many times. The DNA read from the CDR3 is TGCAGTGCTAGTCCCTCCCACAGGGTTGAGCGGTTACGTAATGAAAAA. It specifies CSASPSHRVERLRNEK. The whole CDR3 sequence is CSASPSHRVERLRNEKLFF. V usage is TRBV20-1 and J usage is TRBJ1-4; perhaps TRBD1 as D (6 bases). The CDR3 goes on 3 residues after the read ends, and that part is filled in from the germline J gene. V lost 3 bases and J lost 4, with 27 bases in between. CDR1 is DFQATT and CDR2 is SNEGSKA in the germline V gene (reference sequence). CDR3 length: 19 residues.

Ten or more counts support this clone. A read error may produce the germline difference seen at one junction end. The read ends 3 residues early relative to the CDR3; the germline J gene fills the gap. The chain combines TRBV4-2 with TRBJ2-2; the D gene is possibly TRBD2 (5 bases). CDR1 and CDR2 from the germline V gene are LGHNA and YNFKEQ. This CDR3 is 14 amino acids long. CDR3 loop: CASSQDRTRSPLFF. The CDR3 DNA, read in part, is TGCGCCAGCAGCCAAGATCGGACTCGATCACCG.

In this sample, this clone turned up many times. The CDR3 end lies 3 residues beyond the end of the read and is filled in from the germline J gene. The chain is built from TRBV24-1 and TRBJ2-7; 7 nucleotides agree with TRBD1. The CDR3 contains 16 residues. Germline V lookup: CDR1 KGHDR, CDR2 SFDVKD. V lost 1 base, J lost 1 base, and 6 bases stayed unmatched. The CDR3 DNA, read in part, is TGTGCCACCAGTGATTTCGGACAGGATTTATCCTACGAG. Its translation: CATSDFGQDLSYE. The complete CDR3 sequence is CATSDFGQDLSYEQYF.

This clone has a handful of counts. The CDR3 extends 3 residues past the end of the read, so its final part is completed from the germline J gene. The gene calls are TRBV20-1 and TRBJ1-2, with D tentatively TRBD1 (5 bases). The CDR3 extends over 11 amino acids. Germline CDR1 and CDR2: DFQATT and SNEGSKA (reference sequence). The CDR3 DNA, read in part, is TGCAGTGTTTACCCCGGGACTAGC. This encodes CSVYPGTS. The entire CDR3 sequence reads CSVYPGTSYTF.

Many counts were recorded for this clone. CDR3 bases read: TGTGCCAGCAGCTTATCTCCGGCAGGGGAGGCAGATACG. Translating it yields CASSLSPAGEADT. In full, the CDR3 is CASSLSPAGEADTQYF. This chain joins TRBV7-7 and TRBJ2-3; D possibly matches TRBD1 or TRBD2 (6 bases each). The CDR3 goes on 3 residues after the read ends, and that part is filled in from the germline J gene. CDR3 length: 16 amino acids. V lost 2 bases and J 4 bases, leaving 16 bases between the germline ends. Germline lookup yields CDR1 SSHAT and CDR2 FNYEAQ (reference sequence).

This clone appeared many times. The CDR3 DNA, read in part, is TGCAGTGCTAGAAGCCGACAGGTCGCTAACTATGGC. Its translation is CSARSRQVANYG. In full, the CDR3 is CSARSRQVANYGYTF. The rearrangement links TRBV20-1 to TRBJ1-2, with D maybe TRBD1 (6 bases). The observed sequence ends 3 residues before the CDR3 terminus, with the missing tail filled in from the germline J gene. CDR1 and CDR2 from the germline V gene are DFQATT and SNEGSKA (reference sequence). The V end was cut by 2 bases, the J end by 0 bases, with 13 bases between. The CDR3 contains 15 residues.

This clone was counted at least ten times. CDR3 DNA (partial): TGTGCCAGCAGCTTCCAGGGAAGGACTGAA. It is translated as CASSFQGRTE. The full CDR3 reads CASSFQGRTEAFF. The gene calls are TRBV5-5 and TRBJ1-1, with D possibly being TRBD1 (5 bases). The read finishes 3 residues shy of the CDR3 end, and the germline J gene is used to complete it. The V end lost 2 bases, the J end lost 5 bases, and 10 bases lay between the germline ends. Germline V gene sequence: CDR1 SGHKS, CDR2 YYEKEE (reference sequence). There are 13 residues in the CDR3.

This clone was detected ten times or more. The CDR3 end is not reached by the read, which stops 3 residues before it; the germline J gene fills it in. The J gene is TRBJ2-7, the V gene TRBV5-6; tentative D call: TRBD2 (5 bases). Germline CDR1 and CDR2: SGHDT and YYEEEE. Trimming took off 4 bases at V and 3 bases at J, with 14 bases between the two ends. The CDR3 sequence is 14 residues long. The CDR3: CASSLSGLLYEQYF. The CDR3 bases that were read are TGTGCCAGCAGCCTGAGTGGACTCCTCTACGAG.

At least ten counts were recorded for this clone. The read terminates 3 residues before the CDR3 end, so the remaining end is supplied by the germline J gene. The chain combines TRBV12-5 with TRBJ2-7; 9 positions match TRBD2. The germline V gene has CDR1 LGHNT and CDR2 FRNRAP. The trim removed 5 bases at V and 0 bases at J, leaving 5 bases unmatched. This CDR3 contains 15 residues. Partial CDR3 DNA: TGTGCTAGTGGTACGTCTAGCGGGGTCTCCTACGAG. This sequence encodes CASGTSSGVSYE. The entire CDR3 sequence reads CASGTSSGVSYEQYF.

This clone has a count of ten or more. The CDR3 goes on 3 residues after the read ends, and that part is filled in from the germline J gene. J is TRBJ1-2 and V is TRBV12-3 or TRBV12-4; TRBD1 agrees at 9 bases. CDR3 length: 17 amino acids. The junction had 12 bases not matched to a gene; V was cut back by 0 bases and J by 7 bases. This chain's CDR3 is CASSLAGLGQGGGGYTF. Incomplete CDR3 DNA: TGTGCCAGCAGTTTAGCGGGTTTGGGACAGGGCGGGGGTGGC.

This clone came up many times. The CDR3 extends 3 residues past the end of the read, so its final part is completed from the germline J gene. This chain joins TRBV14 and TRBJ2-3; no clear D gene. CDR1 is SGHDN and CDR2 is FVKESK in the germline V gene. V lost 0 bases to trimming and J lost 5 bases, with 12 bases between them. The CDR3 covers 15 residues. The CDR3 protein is CASSQDQIRRDTQYF. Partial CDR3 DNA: TGTGCCAGCAGCCAAGATCAGATACGAAGAGATACG.

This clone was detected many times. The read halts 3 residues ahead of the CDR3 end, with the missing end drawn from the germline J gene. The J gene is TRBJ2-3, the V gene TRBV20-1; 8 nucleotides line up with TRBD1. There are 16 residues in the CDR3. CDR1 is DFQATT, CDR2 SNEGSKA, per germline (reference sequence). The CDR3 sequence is CSAQSRTGWDQETQYF. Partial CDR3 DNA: TGCAGTGCTCAGTCACGGACAGGGTGGGACCAAGAGACG.

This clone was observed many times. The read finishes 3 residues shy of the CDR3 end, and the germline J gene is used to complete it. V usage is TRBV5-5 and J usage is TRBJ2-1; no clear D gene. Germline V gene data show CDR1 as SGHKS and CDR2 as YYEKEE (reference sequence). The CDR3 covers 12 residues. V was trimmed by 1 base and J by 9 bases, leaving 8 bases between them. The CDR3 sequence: CASSLLQGEQFF. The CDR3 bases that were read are TGTGCCAGCAGCTTGTTACAAGGTGAG.

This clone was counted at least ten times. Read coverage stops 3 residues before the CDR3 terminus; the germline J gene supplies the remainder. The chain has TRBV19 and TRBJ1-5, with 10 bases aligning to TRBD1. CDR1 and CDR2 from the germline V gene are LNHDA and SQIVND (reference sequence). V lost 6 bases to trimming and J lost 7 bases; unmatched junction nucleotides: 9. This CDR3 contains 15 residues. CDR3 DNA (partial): TGTGCCAGTAGCCAAGACAGGGGGCCTACGCAGCCC. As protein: CASSQDRGPTQP. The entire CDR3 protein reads CASSQDRGPTQPQHF.

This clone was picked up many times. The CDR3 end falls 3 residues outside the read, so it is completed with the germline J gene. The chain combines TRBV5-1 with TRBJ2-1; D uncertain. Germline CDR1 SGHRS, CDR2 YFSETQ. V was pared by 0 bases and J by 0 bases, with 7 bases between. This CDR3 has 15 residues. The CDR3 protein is CASSLGGYSYNEQFF. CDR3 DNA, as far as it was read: TGCGCCAGCAGCTTGGGAGGTTACTCCTACAATGAG.

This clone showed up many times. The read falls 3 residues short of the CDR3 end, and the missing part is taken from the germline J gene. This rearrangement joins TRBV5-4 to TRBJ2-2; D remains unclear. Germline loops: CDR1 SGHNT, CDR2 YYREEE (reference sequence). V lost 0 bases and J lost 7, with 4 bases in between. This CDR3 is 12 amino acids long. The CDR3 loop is CASSLALGELFF. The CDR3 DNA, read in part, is TGTGCCAGCAGCTTGGCCCTCGGGGAG.

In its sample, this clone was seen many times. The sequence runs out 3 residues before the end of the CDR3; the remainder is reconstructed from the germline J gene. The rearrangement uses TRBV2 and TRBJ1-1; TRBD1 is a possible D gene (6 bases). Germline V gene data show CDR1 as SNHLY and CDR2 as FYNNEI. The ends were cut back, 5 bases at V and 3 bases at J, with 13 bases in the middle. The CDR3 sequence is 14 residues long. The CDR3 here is CASSYGTSYTEAFF. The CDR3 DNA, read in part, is TGTGCCAGCAGTTATGGGACATCCTACACTGAA.

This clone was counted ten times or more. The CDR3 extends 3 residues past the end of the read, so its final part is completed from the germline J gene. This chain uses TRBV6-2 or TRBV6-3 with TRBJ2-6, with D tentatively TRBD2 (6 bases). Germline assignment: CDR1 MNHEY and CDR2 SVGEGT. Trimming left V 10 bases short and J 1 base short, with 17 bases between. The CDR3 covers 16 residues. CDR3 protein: CATKGGVTSGANVLTF. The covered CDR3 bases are TGTGCCACTAAAGGCGGGGTAACTTCTGGGGCCAACGTC.

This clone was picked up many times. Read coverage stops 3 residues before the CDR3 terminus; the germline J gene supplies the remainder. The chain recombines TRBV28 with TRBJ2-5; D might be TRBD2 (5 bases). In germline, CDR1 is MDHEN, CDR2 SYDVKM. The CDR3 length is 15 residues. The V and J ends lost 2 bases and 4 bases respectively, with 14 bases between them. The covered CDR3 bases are TGTGCCAGCAGTTTAGAGGGAGCGGATACAGAGACC. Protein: CASSLEGADTET. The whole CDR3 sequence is CASSLEGADTETQYF.

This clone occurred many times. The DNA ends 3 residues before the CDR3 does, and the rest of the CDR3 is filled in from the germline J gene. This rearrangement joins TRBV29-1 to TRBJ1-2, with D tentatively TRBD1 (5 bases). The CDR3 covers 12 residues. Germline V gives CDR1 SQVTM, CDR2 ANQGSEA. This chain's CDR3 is CSVYEWGRGYTF. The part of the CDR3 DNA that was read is TGCAGCGTTTATGAGTGGGGCAGGGGC. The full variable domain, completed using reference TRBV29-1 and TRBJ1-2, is SAVISQKPSRDICQRGTSLTIQCQVDSQVTMMFWYRQQPGQSLTLIATANQGSEATYESGFVIDKFPISRPNLTFSTLTVSNMSPEDSSIYLCSVYEWGRGYTFGSGTRLTVV.

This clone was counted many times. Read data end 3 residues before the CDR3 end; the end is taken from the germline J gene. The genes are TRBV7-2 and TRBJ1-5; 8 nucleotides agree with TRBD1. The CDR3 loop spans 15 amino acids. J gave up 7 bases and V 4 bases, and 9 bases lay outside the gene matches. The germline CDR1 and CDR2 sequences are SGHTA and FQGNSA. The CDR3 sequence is CASSSGQGGYQPQHF. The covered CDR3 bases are TGTGCCAGCAGCTCCGGACAGGGAGGTTACCAGCCC.